The text below deals with one T cell receptor beta chain. Its antigen is undetermined. The authors prepared the TCRbeta library with unique molecular identifiers. TCRdb recomputed calls from the PCR reads with MiXCR, one row per CDR3 protein. Here the sample spans roughly 300,000 distinct CDR3 sequences, about 9.9% being singletons. The sample is drawn from a study of T-cell reconstitution after alpha-beta-depleted transplantation in children. Broader study findings: Newly produced T cells mostly provided counts and TCRbeta diversity after one year, as hyperexpanded clones declined. Where some patients showed high TCRbeta diversity at day 60, it came from recipient T cells and thymic progenitors that had survived. Reportedly, roughly two months post-transplant, alpha-beta T cells arose from several hundred expanded graft clones.

Germline V gives CDR1 MDHEN, CDR2 SYDVKM. The CDR3 length is 15 residues. Trimming pared 2 bases from V and 5 bases from J, leaving 12 bases between. The sequences come from peripheral blood, collected 180 days after TCRalphabeta/CD19-depleted stem cell transplant. The chain links TRBV28 to TRBJ2-2; D possibly corresponds to TRBD2 (6 bases). The sequence was collected from a male patient between 2 and 9 years old who had a stem cell transplant for chronic granulomatous disease, so the T cells may come from the graft donor. CDR3 sequence reads: CASSLDFGLTGELFF. The CDR3, as DNA: TGTGCCAGCAGTTTAGATTTCGGACTAACCGGGGAGCTGTTTTTT.